Listed below are T cell receptor beta chains from one sample, sequenced in a study of cytomegalovirus exposure and HLA in healthy donors. Method: immunoSEQ multiplex PCR; TCRdb's copy keeps in-frame clones and lacks some. The sample comprises about 110,000 clones, roughly 70% of which are singletons, and roughly a tenth rests with the top ten. The sequenced material came from PBMCs. Source of these receptors: a man in his forties or fifties in good health and CMV-seropositive. CDR3s include the opening cysteine and the closing phenylalanine or tryptophan. The D gene is left open where the match is weak. Clone size is stated in some rows and not others, as once, few, many or a class when expanded.

size: NA; D: NA; V: TRBV27; J: TRBJ2-4; CDR3: CASSLGGAKNIQYF; DNA: TGTGCCAGCAGTTTGGGGGGAGCCAAAAACATTCAGTACTTC
size: NA; D: NA; V: TRBV6-5; J: TRBJ1-2; CDR3: CASSQFDSYGYTF; DNA: TGTGCCAGCAGTCAATTTGACAGCTATGGCTACACCTTC
size: few; D: NA; V: TRBV5-1; J: TRBJ2-2; CDR3: CASSPGTWNTGELFF; DNA: TGCGCCAGCAGCCCTGGGACATGGAACACCGGGGAGCTGTTTTTT
size: NA; D: TRBD1; V: TRBV7-2; J: TRBJ2-5; CDR3: CASSLQGALQETQYF; DNA: TGTGCCAGCAGCTTACAGGGGGCGTTGCAAGAGACCCAGTACTTC
size: NA; D: NA; V: TRBV5-4; J: TRBJ1-5; CDR3: CASSREGSGQPQHF; DNA: TGTGCCAGCAGCCGGGAGGGATCGGGACAGCCCCAGCATTTT
size: once; D: NA; V: TRBV11-3; J: TRBJ1-5; CDR3: CASSDCGGQKGESNQPQHF; DNA: TGTGCCAGCAGCGATTGCGGGGGCCAAAAGGGGGAAAGCAATCAGCCCCAGCATTTT
size: NA; D: NA; V: TRBV5-3; J: TRBJ2-7; CDR3: CARSWRNRAYEQYF; DNA: TGTGCCAGAAGCTGGCGGAACAGGGCCTACGAGCAGTACTTC
size: few; D: NA; V: TRBV7-9; J: TRBJ2-7; CDR3: CASSLTAYEQYF; DNA: TGTGCCAGCAGCTTGACAGCTTACGAGCAGTACTTC
size: NA; D: TRBD1; V: TRBV6-5; J: TRBJ2-1; CDR3: CASSQGQNEQFF; DNA: TGTGCCAGCAGCCAGGGACAGAATGAGCAGTTCTTC
size: NA; D: TRBD1; V: TRBV18; J: TRBJ2-6; CDR3: CASRFTGTGLSGANVLTF; DNA: TGTGCCAGCCGATTCACCGGGACAGGCCTCTCTGGGGCCAACGTCCTGACTTTC
size: NA; D: NA; V: TRBV9; J: TRBJ1-5; CDR3: CASSVEGYSNQPQHF; DNA: TGTGCCAGCAGCGTAGAGGGGTACAGCAATCAGCCCCAGCATTTT
size: once; D: TRBD1; V: TRBV4-1; J: TRBJ1-5; CDR3: CASSQLRGRTGARQPQNF; DNA: TGCGCCAGCAGCCAGTTAAGAGGCCGGACAGGGGCTCGACAGCCCCAGAATTTT
size: NA; D: NA; V: TRBV4-2; J: TRBJ2-3; CDR3: CASSQDLREFADTQYF; DNA: TGTGCCAGCAGCCAAGATTTACGGGAGTTTGCAGATACGCAGTATTTT
size: NA; D: NA; V: TRBV18; J: TRBJ1-1; CDR3: CASSLPTAMNTEAFF; DNA: TGTGCCAGCTCACTACCGACAGCAATGAACACTGAAGCTTTCTTT
size: few; D: TRBD2; V: TRBV7-3; J: TRBJ2-5; CDR3: CASSLRPGLGETQYF; DNA: TGTGCCAGCAGCTTAAGGCCGGGACTAGGAGAGACCCAGTACTTC
size: NA; D: NA; V: TRBV5-4; J: TRBJ2-3; CDR3: CASSPGLPTDTQYF; DNA: TGTGCCAGCAGCCCGGGACTCCCCACAGATACGCAGTATTTT
size: NA; D: NA; V: TRBV6-6; J: TRBJ1-2; CDR3: CASSYGQNYGYTF; DNA: TGTGCCAGCAGTTACGGCCAGAACTATGGCTACACCTTC
size: once; D: TRBD2; V: TRBV5-4; J: TRBJ2-7; CDR3: CASSFPGLESYEQYF; DNA: TGTGCCAGCAGCTTCCCGGGACTAGAGTCCTACGAGCAGTACTTC
size: few; D: NA; V: TRBV9; J: TRBJ2-7; CDR3: CASSVGRSGTYEQYF; DNA: TGTGCCAGCAGCGTAGGCCGTTCGGGTACCTACGAGCAGTACTTC
size: NA; D: NA; V: TRBV19; J: TRBJ1-4; CDR3: CASSTLGQGGVKLFF; DNA: TGTGCCAGTAGCACGTTGGGGCAGGGCGGAGTAAAACTGTTTTTT
size: few; D: TRBD2; V: TRBV7-2; J: TRBJ2-1; CDR3: CASSPTSGSYNEQFF; DNA: TGTGCCAGCAGCCCTACTAGCGGGAGTTACAATGAGCAGTTCTTC
size: NA; D: NA; V: TRBV30; J: TRBJ1-2; CDR3: CAWSVGGTDGYTF; DNA: TGTGCCTGGAGTGTCGGGGGAACGGATGGCTACACCTTC
size: NA; D: NA; V: TRBV7-3; J: TRBJ1-2; CDR3: CASSSKAGAYGYTF; DNA: TGTGCCAGCAGCTCCAAGGCAGGGGCCTATGGCTACACCTTC
size: few; D: NA; V: TRBV27; J: TRBJ2-7; CDR3: CASTPGHSNEQYF; DNA: TGTGCCAGCACTCCAGGACATAGTAACGAGCAGTACTTC
size: NA; D: NA; V: TRBV27; J: TRBJ2-4; CDR3: CASSPQAQGNIQYF; DNA: TGTGCCAGCAGTCCCCAGGCACAGGGCAACATTCAGTACTTC
size: NA; D: NA; V: TRBV9; J: TRBJ2-3; CDR3: CASSTGRDTQYF; DNA: TGTGCCAGCAGCACAGGGCGTGATACGCAGTATTTT
size: NA; D: TRBD2; V: TRBV27; J: TRBJ2-7; CDR3: CASSLGTSGMGYEQYF; DNA: TGTGCCAGCAGTCTAGGGACTAGCGGGATGGGCTACGAGCAGTACTTC
size: NA; D: TRBD2; V: TRBV6-4; J: TRBJ2-3; CDR3: CAPNGSGRELTDTQYF; DNA: TGTGCCCCAAACGGGAGCGGGAGGGAACTCACAGATACGCAGTATTTT
size: NA; D: NA; V: TRBV14; J: TRBJ2-1; CDR3: CASSQDLRGEQFF; DNA: TGTGCCAGCAGCCAAGATTTAAGGGGGGAGCAGTTCTTC
size: NA; D: NA; V: TRBV6-1; J: TRBJ1-2; CDR3: CASSDLGVNYGYTF; DNA: TGTGCCAGCAGTGACCTAGGGGTTAACTATGGCTACACCTTC
size: once; D: TRBD1; V: TRBV18; J: TRBJ2-6; CDR3: CASSLQGTGGSGANVLTF; DNA: TGTGCCAGCTCACTCCAAGGCACAGGGGGCTCTGGGGCCAACGTCCTGACTTTC
size: NA; D: NA; V: TRBV19; J: TRBJ1-5; CDR3: CASNQDRWNQPQHF; DNA: TGTGCCAGTAACCAGGACAGATGGAATCAGCCCCAGCATTTT
size: NA; D: NA; V: TRBV2; J: TRBJ2-3; CDR3: CASLRGGTDTQYF; DNA: TGTGCCAGCCTGCGAGGCGGCACAGATACGCAGTATTTT
size: NA; D: NA; V: TRBV27; J: TRBJ2-3; CDR3: CASSLLQPASTDTQYF; DNA: TGTGCCAGCAGTTTATTACAGCCCGCTAGCACAGATACGCAGTATTTT
size: NA; D: NA; V: TRBV6-1; J: TRBJ1-5; CDR3: CASSEPVGHFNQPQHF; DNA: TGTGCCAGCAGTGAACCCGTGGGGCATTTCAATCAGCCCCAGCATTTT